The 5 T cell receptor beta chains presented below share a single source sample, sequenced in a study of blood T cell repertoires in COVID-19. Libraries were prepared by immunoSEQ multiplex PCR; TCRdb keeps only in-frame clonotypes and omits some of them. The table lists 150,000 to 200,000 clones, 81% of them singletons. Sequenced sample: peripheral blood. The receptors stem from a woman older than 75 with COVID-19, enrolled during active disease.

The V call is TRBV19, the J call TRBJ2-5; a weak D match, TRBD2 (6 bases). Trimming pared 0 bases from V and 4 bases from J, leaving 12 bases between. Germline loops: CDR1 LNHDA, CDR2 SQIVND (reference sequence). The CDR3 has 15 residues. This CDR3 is CASSIDGGVGETQYF. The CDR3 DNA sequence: TGTGCCAGTAGTATAGATGGAGGGGTTGGAGAGACCCAGTACTTC.

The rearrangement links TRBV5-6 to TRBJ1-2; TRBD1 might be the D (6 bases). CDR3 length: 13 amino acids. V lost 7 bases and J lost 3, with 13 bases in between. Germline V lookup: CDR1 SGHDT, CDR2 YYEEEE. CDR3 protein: CASGGAVYYGYTF. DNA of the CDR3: TGTGCCAGCGGGGGGGCAGTGTACTATGGCTACACCTTC.

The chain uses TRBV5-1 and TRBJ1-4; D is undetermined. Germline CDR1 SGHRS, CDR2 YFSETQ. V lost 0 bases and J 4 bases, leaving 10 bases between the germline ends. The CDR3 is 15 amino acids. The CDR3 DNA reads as TGCGCCAGCAGCTTGGTCCCAGCGAGTAATGAAAAACTGTTTTTT. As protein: CASSLVPASNEKLFF.

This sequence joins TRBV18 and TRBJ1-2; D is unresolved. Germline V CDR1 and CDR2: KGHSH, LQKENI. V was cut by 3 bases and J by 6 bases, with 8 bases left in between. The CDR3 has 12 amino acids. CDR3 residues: CASSPETNGYTF. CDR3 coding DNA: TGTGCCAGCTCACCTGAGACAAATGGCTACACCTTC.

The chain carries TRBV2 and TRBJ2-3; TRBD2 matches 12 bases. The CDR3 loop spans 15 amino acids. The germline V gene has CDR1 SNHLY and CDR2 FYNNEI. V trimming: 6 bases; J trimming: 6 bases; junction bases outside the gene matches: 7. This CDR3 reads CASRGTSGLGDTQYF. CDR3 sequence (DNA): TGTGCCAGCAGAGGGACTAGCGGGCTCGGCGATACGCAGTATTTT.